This T cell receptor (beta chain) was sequenced for a study of blood T cells in healthy people across ages. This CDR3 spans 13 amino acids. V was cut by 1 base and J by 4 bases, with 8 bases left in between. The germline gives CDR1 SGHTA, CDR2 FQGTGA. This clonotype was recorded at least ten times. Its matching antigen is unknown. Whole-study findings and limits: The lack of PBMC sorting stopped any conclusive naive versus antigen-experienced comparison. The study regarded diversity estimates from one million T cells as underestimates. More naive CD4+ cells and higher diversity marked long-lived donors relative to aged donors.

For the second PCR, which ran for 7 to 11 cycles, a sample-barcoded 5' primer and a J-beta primer mix were used. The template-switch adaptor, which had 12 random nucleotides, put a tag on each cDNA molecule. TCRdb passed the 5' RACE reads through MiXCR, listing each CDR3 protein once. This table has approximately 1.5 million distinct CDR3 sequences, around 36% appearing once. This clonotype originated in a woman aged 25 to 45 in good health. The rearrangement joins TRBV7-3 to TRBJ2-7; D uncertain. Sequenced input: blood. The CDR3 reads CASSLKSGYEQYF. Here the CDR3 DNA reads TGTGCCAGCAGCTTAAAATCTGGGTACGAGCAGTACTTC.